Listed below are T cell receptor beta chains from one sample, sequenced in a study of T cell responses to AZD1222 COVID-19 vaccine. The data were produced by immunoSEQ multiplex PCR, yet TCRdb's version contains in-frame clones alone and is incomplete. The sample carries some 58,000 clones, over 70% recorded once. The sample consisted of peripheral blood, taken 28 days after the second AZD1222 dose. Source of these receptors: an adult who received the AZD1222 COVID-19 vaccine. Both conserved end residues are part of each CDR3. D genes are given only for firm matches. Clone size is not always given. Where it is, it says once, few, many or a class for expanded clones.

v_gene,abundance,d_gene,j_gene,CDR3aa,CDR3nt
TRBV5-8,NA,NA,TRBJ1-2,CASNQLWNGYTF,TGTGCCAGCAACCAACTGTGGAATGGCTACACCTTC
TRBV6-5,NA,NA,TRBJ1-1,CASSHRESTEAFF,TGTGCCAGCAGCCACCGGGAATCCACTGAAGCTTTCTTT
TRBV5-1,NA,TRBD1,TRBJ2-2,CASSSGQSLSNTGELFF,TGCGCCAGCAGCTCGGGACAGAGTTTAAGTAACACCGGGGAGCTGTTTTTT
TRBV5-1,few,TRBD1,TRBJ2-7,CASSLEGTGGGRYEQYF,TGCGCCAGCAGCTTGGAGGGGACAGGGGGCGGACGCTACGAGCAGTACTTC
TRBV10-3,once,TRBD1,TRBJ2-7,CAIGPRDRGSPEQYF,TGTGCCATCGGCCCCCGGGACAGGGGGTCCCCGGAGCAGTACTTC
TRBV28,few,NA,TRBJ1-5,CASRRGGQPQHF,TGTGCCAGCAGGAGGGGTGGGCAGCCCCAGCATTTT
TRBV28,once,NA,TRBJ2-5,CASSLGGTGRETQYF,TGTGCCAGCAGTTTGGGGGGGACAGGTCGAGAGACCCAGTACTTC
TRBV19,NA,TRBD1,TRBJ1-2,CASSLQGDGYTF,TGTGCCAGTAGTCTACAGGGGGACGGCTACACCTTC
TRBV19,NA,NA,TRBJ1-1,CASSIGQPNTEAFF,TGTGCCAGTAGTATCGGCCAGCCAAACACTGAAGCTTTCTTT
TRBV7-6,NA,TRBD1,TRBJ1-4,CASSIGTATNEKLFF,TGTGCCAGCAGCATTGGGACAGCAACTAATGAAAAACTGTTTTTT
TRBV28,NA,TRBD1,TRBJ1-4,CATSGGAVEKLFF,TGTGCCACTTCAGGGGGCGCAGTTGAAAAACTGTTTTTT
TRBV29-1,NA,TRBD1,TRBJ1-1,CSAGGTEAFF,TGCAGCGCAGGGGGTACCGAAGCTTTCTTT
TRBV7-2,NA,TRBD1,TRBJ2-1,CASSLDRDWAFF,TGTGCCAGCAGCTTGGACAGGGATTGGGCGTTCTTC
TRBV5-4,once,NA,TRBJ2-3,CASSLGGFADTQYF,TGTGCCAGCAGCTTGGGGGGTTTTGCAGATACGCAGTATTTT
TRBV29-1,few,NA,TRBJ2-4,CSVQRESKNIQYF,TGCAGCGTCCAACGGGAGTCCAAAAACATTCAGTACTTC
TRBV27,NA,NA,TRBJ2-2,CASSLYRDTGELFF,TGTGCCAGCAGTTTATATCGGGATACCGGGGAGCTGTTTTTT
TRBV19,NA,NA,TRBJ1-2,CASSVPQGRLGYGYTF,TGTGCCAGTAGCGTTCCCCAGGGAAGGCTTGGATATGGCTACACCTTC
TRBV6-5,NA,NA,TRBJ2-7,CASSTRDSSSYEQYF,TGTGCCAGCAGTACCCGGGACTCTAGCTCCTACGAGCAGTACTTC
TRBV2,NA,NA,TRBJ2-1,CASSDGVGNYNEQFF,TGTGCCAGCAGTGATGGGGTGGGTAACTACAATGAGCAGTTCTTC
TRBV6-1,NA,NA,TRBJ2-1,CASSEERVALGSEQFF,TGTGCCAGCAGTGAAGAGAGGGTTGCTTTGGGGAGTGAGCAGTTCTTC
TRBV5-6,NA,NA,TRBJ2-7,CASSPVGRERGEQYF,TGTGCCAGCAGCCCCGTGGGGCGAGAACGCGGGGAGCAGTACTTC
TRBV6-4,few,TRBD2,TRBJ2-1,CASSDLSGGQNEQFF,TGTGCCAGCAGTGACCTCAGCGGGGGTCAAAATGAGCAGTTCTTC
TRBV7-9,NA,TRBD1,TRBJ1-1,CASRRDSAGRTEAFF,TGTGCCAGCCGCAGGGACAGCGCGGGTCGGACTGAAGCTTTCTTT
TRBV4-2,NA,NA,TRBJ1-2,CASSQDFRSPYGYTF,TGTGCCAGCAGCCAAGATTTCAGGTCCCCATATGGCTACACCTTC
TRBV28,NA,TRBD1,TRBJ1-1,CASSPYRGNTEAFF,TGTGCCAGCAGTCCGTACAGGGGGAACACTGAAGCTTTCTTT
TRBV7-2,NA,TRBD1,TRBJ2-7,CASSLNRGVYEQYF,TGTGCCAGCAGCTTAAACAGGGGGGTCTACGAGCAGTACTTC